This entry lists 22 T cell receptor beta chains sequenced from one sample in a study of identical twins. TCRdb passed the 5' RACE reads through MiXCR, listing each CDR3 protein once. Of 1.5 million or so distinct CDR3 sequences listed, about 31% are singletons. The sequencing input was cord blood. The receptor source for this set is a newborn girl in good health.

This clonotype was counted between two and nine times. The V gene is TRBV12-3 or TRBV12-4, the J gene TRBJ2-1; tentatively, D is TRBD1 or TRBD2 (6 bases each). The germline V and J ends were trimmed by 5 bases and 10 bases, with 18 bases remaining between them. This CDR3 contains 14 residues. The CDR3 sequence: CASSGGGNSYEQFF. The CDR3, as DNA: TGTGCCAGCAGTGGAGGGGGGAACTCCTACGAGCAGTTCTTC.

The chain carries TRBV7-9 and TRBJ1-2, with a possible D match to TRBD1 (5 bases). The CDR3 sequence is 16 residues long. V was shortened by 1 base and J by 0 bases, with 12 bases between the two germline ends. The germline CDR1 and CDR2 sequences are SEHNR and FQNEAQ (reference sequence). The CDR3 spells CASSLVGRATNYGYTF. The DNA of the CDR3 is TGTGCCAGCAGCTTAGTGGGCAGGGCCACTAACTATGGCTACACCTTC.

In its sample, this clonotype was seen many times. The chain links TRBV29-1 to TRBJ2-1; possible D gene TRBD2, 5 bases. Deletions cut 5 bases from V and 4 bases from J, with 9 bases between. From germline, CDR1 is SQVTM and CDR2 ANQGSEA. This CDR3 is 12 amino acids long. The CDR3 loop is CSVRTGYNEQFF. The CDR3, as DNA: TGCAGCGTTAGGACTGGTTACAATGAGCAGTTCTTC.

The chain links TRBV27 to TRBJ1-6, with D uncertain. From germline, CDR1 is MNHEY and CDR2 SMNVEV (reference sequence). Between the trimmed V and J ends, which lost 5 bases and 0 bases, there was a span of 11 bases. The CDR3 extends over 16 amino acids. The CDR3 DNA reads TGTGCCAGCAGTCCCCGACAAAGCTCCTATAATTCACCCCTCCACTTT. This translates into CASSPRQSSYNSPLHF.

J is TRBJ1-4 and V is TRBV3-1; unclear D gene. Germline CDR1 reads LGHDT; CDR2 reads YNNKEL (reference sequence). V lost 4 bases, J lost 2 bases, and 14 bases lay in between. The CDR3 loop spans 16 amino acids. The chain's CDR3 is CASSRVFLYTNEKLFF. The CDR3 DNA sequence: TGTGCCAGCAGCCGTGTATTCCTCTACACTAATGAAAAACTGTTTTTT. The full variable domain, completed using reference TRBV3-1 and TRBJ1-4, is DTAVSQTPKYLVTQMGNDKSIKCEQNLGHDTMYWYKQDSKKFLKIMFSYNNKELIINETVPNRFSPKSPDKAHLNLHINSLELGDSAVYFCASSRVFLYTNEKLFFGSGTQLSVL.

The CDR3 DNA sequence: TGTGCCAGCAGCTTAGATCCCCGCAGGGCCGGACACTCCTACAATGAGCAGTTCTTC. Translation: CASSLDPRRAGHSYNEQFF. The rearrangement uses TRBV11-2 and TRBJ2-1, with D perhaps TRBD1 (5 bases). From germline, CDR1 is SGHAT and CDR2 FQNNGV. The CDR3 covers 19 residues. V dropped 0 bases and J dropped 0 bases, with 18 bases sitting between them.

The genes are TRBV4-1 and TRBJ2-1, with 8 nucleotides matching TRBD2. Germline V gene sequence: CDR1 MGHRA, CDR2 YSYEKL. The CDR3 contains 14 residues. The trim removed 4 bases at V and 6 bases at J, leaving 5 bases unmatched. CDR3 nucleotide sequence: TGCGCCAGCAGCCGTCGGGAGGGCCTCAATGAGCAGTTCTTC. This translates into CASSRREGLNEQFF.

This clonotype has a handful of counts. The chain recombines TRBV20-1 with TRBJ2-3, with D hard to call. The V gene's germline CDR1 is DFQATT and CDR2 SNEGSKA (reference sequence). Trimming stripped 3 bases from V and 1 base from J, with 11 bases between. This CDR3 contains 14 residues. The CDR3 DNA is TGCAGTGCTAGTGTGGGCTTGCGCACAGATACGCAGTATTTT. Its translation: CSASVGLRTDTQYF.

This clonotype has just a few counts. The chain joins TRBV27 to TRBJ1-1, with D possibly being TRBD1 (5 bases). The germline CDR1 and CDR2 sequences are MNHEY and SMNVEV (reference sequence). The V end was cut by 10 bases, the J end by 3 bases, with 15 bases between. The CDR3 runs 13 residues. DNA of the CDR3: TGTGCCACCTCTGCAGGGCCTTACACTGAAGCTTTCTTT. This sequence encodes CATSAGPYTEAFF.

V and J are TRBV27 and TRBJ2-7, with 7 bases matching TRBD2. The germline V gene encodes CDR1 MNHEY and CDR2 SMNVEV (reference sequence). This CDR3 spans 15 amino acids. V trimming: 6 bases; J trimming: 2 bases; junction bases outside the gene matches: 10. The CDR3 reads CASRLRDYGTYEQYF. In nucleotides, the CDR3 is TGTGCCAGCAGACTCCGGGACTACGGTACCTACGAGCAGTACTTC.

The DNA of the CDR3 is TGTGCCAGCAGAGGGTTCTCCCTATACGAGCAGTACTTC. It encodes CASRGFSLYEQYF. V gene TRBV2 combines with J gene TRBJ2-7; D call uncertain. With 6 bases removed from V and 4 bases from J, the gap between germline ends came to 13 bases. CDR3 length: 13 amino acids. Germline CDR1 SNHLY, CDR2 FYNNEI.

In the case of this clonotype: Relative to the germline gene, one junction end is altered; a read error may explain this. The chain uses TRBV28 and TRBJ1-1; D is uncertain. The CDR3 is 13 amino acids. The germline V gene encodes CDR1 MDHEN and CDR2 SYDVKM. DNA of the CDR3: TGTGCCAGCAGTTTCGGGGAGAACGCTGAAGCTTTCTTT. Translated, it gives CASSFGENAEAFF.

This sequence joins TRBV5-1 and TRBJ2-1; 13 nucleotides align to TRBD2. CDR1 and CDR2 from the germline V gene are SGHRS and YFSETQ. Trimming took 5 bases from V and 4 from J; bases not matched to a gene: 6. This CDR3 has 16 residues. The DNA for the CDR3 is TGCGCCAGCAGGCCGACTAGCGGGGGGAGATACAATGAGCAGTTCTTC. Translating gives CASRPTSGGRYNEQFF.

Comments on this clonotype: One junction end disagrees with the germline gene, perhaps due to a read error. This sequence joins TRBV20-1 and TRBJ1-6, with D tentatively TRBD1 (6 bases). The CDR3 has 16 residues. CDR1 is DFQATT and CDR2 is SNEGSKA in the germline V gene (reference sequence). The DNA for the CDR3 is TGCAGTGCTAGAGGCCCGCCCGGGGGCTATAATTCGCCCCTCCACTTT. Translation: CSARGPPGGYNSPLHF.

This sequence joins TRBV19 and TRBJ1-2; perhaps TRBD1 as D (6 bases). Germline CDR1 is LNHDA and CDR2 is SQIVND (reference sequence). This CDR3 has 12 residues. Trimming took 2 bases from V and 6 from J, leaving 7 bases between them. The CDR3: CASSIPGDGYTF. The CDR3 DNA reads as TGTGCCAGTAGTATACCAGGGGATGGCTACACCTTC.

At least ten counts were recorded for this clonotype. The rearrangement links TRBV10-3 to TRBJ1-2; no firm D call. Germline V lookup: CDR1 ENHRY, CDR2 SYGVKD. V dropped 2 bases and J dropped 3 bases, with 4 bases sitting between them. The CDR3 sequence is 12 residues long. DNA for the CDR3: TGTGCCATCAGTGAGGGGTACTATGGCTACACCTTC. This sequence encodes CAISEGYYGYTF.

V and J are TRBV10-3 and TRBJ1-1; no definite D call. V lost 0 bases to trimming and J lost 7 bases, with 12 bases between them. The germline V gene has CDR1 ENHRY and CDR2 SYGVKD. There are 14 residues in the CDR3. The CDR3, as DNA: TGTGCCATCAGTGAGTCGAGTTGGGTGGGTGAAGCTTTCTTT. This sequence encodes CAISESSWVGEAFF.

The table lists this clonotype with many counts. The chain employs TRBV25-1 and TRBJ1-2; D remains unclear. V shed 1 base and J shed 8 bases, with 14 bases lying between them. CDR3 length equals 14 residues. Germline V gene sequence: CDR1 MGHDK, CDR2 SYGVNS. Here the CDR3 DNA reads TGTGCCAGCAGTGAATTTGGCACAAGGTACGGCTACACCTTC. Translation: CASSEFGTRYGYTF.

The chain links TRBV7-9 to TRBJ2-1; a weak D match, TRBD1 (5 bases). The CDR3 contains 11 residues. Germline V gene sequence: CDR1 SEHNR, CDR2 FQNEAQ (reference sequence). V lost 7 bases, J lost 6 bases, and 7 bases lay in between. The CDR3 DNA reads TGTGCCAGCATCCAGGGCAATGAGCAGTTCTTC. This sequence encodes CASIQGNEQFF.

The rearrangement links TRBV27 to TRBJ2-7; D perhaps matches TRBD2 (5 bases). Judging by the DNA end, TRBJ2-4 fits better; the J call may be wrong. Germline values: CDR1 MNHEY, CDR2 SMNVEV (reference sequence). CDR3 size: 15 residues. In DNA, the CDR3 is TGTGCCAGCAGATTCTACGAGGGTTCCCAAAACATTCAGTACTTC. Its translation is CASRFYEGSQNIQYF.

V is TRBV3-1 and J is TRBJ2-5; TRBD2 is a possible D gene (6 bases). Trimming left V 5 bases short and J 13 bases short, with 17 bases between. CDR1 and CDR2 from the germline V gene are LGHDT and YNNKEL (reference sequence). This CDR3 region has 12 residues. Here the CDR3 reads CASSSRRGSRYF. The CDR3 DNA reads as TGTGCCAGCAGCTCCCGCCGGGGGTCGAGGTACTTC.

The chain is built from TRBV11-1 and TRBJ2-5, with TRBD1 identical over 10 bases. The J call is uncertain, as TRBJ2-7 better fits the DNA end. The CDR3 has 13 amino acids. The germline V gene encodes CDR1 SGHAT and CDR2 FQDESV (reference sequence). The chain's CDR3 is CASSFDRGLEQYF. The CDR3 coding sequence is TGTGCCAGCAGCTTTGACAGGGGGCTCGAGCAGTACTTC.